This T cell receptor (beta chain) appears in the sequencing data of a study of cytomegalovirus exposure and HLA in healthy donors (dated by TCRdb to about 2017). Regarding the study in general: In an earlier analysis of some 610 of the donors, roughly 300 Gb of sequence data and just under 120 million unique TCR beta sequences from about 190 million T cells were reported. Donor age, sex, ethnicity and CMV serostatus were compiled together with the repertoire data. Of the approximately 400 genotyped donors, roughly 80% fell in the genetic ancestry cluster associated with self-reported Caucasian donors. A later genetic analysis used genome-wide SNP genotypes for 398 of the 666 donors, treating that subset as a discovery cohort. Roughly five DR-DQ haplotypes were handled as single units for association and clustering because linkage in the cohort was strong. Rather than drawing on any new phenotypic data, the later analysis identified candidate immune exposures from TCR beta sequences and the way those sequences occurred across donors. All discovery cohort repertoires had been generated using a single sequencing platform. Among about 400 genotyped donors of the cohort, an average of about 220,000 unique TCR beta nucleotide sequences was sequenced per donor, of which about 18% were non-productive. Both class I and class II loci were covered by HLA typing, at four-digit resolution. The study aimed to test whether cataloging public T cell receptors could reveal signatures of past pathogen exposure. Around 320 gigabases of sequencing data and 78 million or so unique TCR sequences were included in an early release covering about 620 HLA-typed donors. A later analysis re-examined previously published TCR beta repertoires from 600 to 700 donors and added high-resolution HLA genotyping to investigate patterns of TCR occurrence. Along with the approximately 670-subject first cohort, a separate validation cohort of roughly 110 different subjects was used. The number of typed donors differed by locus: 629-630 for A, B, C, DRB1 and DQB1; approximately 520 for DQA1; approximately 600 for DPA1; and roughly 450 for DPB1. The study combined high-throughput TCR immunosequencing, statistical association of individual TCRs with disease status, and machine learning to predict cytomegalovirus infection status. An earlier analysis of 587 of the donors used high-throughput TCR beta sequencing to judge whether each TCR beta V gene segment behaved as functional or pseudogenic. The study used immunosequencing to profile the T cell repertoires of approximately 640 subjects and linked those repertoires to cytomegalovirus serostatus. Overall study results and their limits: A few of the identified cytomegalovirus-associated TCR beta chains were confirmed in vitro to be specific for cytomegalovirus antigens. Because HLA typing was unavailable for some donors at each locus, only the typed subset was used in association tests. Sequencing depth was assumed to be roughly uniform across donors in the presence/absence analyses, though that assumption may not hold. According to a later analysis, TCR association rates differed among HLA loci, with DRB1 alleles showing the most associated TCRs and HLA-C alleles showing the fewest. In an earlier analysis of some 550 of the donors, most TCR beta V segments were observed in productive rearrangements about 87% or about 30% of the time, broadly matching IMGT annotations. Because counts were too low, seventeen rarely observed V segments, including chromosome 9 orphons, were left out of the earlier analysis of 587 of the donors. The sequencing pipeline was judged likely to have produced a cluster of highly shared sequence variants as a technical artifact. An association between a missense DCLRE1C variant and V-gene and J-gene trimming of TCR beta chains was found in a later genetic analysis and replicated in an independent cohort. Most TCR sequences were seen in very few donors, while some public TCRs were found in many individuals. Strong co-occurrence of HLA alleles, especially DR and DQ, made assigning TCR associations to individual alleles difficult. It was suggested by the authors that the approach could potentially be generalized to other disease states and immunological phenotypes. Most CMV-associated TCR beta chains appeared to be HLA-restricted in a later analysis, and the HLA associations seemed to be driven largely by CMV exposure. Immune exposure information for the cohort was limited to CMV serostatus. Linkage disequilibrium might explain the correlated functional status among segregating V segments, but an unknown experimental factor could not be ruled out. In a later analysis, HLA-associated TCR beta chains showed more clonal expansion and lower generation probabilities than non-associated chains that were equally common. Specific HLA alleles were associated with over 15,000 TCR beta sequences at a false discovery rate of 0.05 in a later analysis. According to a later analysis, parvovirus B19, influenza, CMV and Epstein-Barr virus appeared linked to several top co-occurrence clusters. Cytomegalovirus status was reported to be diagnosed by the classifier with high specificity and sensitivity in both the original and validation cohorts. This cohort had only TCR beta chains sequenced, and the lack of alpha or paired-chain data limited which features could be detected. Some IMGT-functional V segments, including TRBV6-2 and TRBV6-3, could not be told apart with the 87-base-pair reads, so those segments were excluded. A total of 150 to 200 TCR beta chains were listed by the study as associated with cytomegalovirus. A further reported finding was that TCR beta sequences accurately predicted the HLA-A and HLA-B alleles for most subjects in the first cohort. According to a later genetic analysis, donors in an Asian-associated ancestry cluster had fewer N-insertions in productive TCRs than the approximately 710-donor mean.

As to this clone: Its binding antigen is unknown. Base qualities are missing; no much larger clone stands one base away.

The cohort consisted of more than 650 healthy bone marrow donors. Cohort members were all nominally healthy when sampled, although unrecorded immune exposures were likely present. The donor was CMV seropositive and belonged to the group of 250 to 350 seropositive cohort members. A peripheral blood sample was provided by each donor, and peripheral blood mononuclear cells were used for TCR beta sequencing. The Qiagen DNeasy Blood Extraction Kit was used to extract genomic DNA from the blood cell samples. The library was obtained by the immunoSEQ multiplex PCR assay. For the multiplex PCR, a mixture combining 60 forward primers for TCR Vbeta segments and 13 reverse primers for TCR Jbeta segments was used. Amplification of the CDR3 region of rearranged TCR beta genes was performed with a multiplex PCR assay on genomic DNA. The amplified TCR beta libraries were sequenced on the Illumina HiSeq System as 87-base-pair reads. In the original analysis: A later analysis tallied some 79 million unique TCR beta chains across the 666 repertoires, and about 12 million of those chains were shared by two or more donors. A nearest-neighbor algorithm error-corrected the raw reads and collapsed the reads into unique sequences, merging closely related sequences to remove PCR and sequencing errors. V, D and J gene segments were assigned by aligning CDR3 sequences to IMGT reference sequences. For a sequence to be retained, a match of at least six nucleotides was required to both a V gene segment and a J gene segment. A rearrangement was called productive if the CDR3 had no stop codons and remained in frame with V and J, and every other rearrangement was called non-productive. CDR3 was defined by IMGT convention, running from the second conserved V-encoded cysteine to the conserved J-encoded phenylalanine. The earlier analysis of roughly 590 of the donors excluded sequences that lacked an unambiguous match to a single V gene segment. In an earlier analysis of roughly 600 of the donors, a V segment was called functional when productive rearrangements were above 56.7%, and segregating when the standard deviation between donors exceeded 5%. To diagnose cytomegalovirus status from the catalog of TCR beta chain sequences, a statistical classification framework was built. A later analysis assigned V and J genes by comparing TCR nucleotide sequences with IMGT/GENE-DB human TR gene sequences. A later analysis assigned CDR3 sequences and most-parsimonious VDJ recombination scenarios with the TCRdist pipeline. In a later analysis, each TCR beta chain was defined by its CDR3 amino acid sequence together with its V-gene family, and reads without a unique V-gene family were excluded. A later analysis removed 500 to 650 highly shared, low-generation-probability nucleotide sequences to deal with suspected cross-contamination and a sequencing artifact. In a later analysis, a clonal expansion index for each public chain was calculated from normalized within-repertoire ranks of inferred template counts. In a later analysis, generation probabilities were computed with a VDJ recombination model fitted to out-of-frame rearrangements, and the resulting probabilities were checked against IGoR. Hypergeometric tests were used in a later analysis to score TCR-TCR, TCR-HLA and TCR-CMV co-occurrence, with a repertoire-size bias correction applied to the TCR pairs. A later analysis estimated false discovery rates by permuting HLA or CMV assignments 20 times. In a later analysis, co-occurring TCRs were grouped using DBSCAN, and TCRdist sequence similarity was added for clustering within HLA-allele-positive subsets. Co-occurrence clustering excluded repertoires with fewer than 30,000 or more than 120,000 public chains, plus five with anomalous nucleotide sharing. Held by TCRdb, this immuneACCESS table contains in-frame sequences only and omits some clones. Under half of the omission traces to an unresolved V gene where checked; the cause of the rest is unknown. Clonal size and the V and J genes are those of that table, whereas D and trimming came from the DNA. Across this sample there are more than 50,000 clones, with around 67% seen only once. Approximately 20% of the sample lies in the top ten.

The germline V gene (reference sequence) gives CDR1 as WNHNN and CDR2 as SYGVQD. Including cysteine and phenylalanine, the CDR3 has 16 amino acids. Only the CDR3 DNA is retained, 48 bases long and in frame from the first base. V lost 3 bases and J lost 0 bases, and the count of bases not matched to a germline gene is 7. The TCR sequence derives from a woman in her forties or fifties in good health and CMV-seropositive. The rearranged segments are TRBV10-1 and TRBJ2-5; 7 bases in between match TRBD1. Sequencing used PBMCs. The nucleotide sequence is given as TGCGCCAGCAGTGATGCCCCGACAGGGTACCAAGAGACCCAGTACTTC. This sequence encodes CASSDAPTGYQETQYF.